In its sample, the clone carrying this T cell receptor beta chain was seen a few times. The antigen is unknown. The data derive from a study of T-cell memory formation after mild COVID-19. Points from the study as a whole: The pre-infection memory compartment contained some responding clones, suggesting cross-reactive memory joined. Specificity for SARS-CoV-2 was not confirmed among the second-wave clones peaking on day 37.

TCRdb re-analysed the 5' RACE reads in MiXCR, keeping a single row per CDR3 protein. The sample holds about 310,000 distinct CDR3 sequences, approximately 16% seen once. From germline, CDR1 is SGHRS and CDR2 YFSETQ. V was pared by 3 bases and J by 3 bases, with 12 bases between. The CDR3 consists of 14 residues. The rearrangement uses TRBV5-1 and TRBJ1-1, with D perhaps TRBD1 (6 bases). Sample: PBMCs or a T cell subset sorted from them (not recorded which). The sequence derives from a man aged 18 to 30 who had mild COVID-19 (a few samples of this study predate the infection). Cell type and time point are not known. The CDR3 bases are TGCGCCAGCAGCTCAGGGGAGGCGTACACTGAAGCTTTCTTT. Translation gives CASSSGEAYTEAFF.